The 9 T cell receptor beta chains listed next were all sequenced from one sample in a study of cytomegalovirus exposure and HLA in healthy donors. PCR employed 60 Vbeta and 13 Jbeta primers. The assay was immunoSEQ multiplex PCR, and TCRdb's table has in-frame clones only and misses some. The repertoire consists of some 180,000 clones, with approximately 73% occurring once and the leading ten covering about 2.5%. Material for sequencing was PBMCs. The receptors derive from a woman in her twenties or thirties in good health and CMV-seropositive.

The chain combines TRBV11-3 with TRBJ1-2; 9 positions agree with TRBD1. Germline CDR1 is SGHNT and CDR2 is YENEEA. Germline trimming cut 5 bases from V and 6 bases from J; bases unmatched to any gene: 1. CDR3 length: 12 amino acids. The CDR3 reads CASSGQGNGYTF. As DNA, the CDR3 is TGTGCCAGCAGCGGACAGGGGAATGGCTACACCTTC.

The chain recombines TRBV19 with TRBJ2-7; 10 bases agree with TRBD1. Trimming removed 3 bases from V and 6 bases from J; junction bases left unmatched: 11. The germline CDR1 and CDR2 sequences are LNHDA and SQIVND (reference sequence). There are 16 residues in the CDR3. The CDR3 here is CASSIDQGQGWCEQYF. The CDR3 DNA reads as TGTGCCAGTAGTATCGATCAGGGACAGGGGTGGTGCGAGCAGTACTTC. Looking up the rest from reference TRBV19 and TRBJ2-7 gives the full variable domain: DGGITQSPKYLFRKEGQNVTLSCEQNLNHDAMYWYRQDPGQGLRLIYYSQIVNDFQKGDIAEGYSVSREKKESFPLTVTSAQKNPTAFYLCASSIDQGQGWCEQYFGPGTRLTVT.

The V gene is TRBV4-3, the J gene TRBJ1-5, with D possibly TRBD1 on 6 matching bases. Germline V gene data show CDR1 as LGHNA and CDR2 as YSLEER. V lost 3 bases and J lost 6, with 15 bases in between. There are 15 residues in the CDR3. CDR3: CASSHVRGPTQPQHF. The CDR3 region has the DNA TGCGCCAGCAGCCATGTCAGGGGCCCGACTCAGCCCCAGCATTTT.

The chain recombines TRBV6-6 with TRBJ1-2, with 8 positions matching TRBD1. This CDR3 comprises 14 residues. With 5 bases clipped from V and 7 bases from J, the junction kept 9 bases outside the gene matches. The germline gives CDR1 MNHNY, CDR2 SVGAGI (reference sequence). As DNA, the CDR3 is TGTGCCAGCAGTGACACCGGGACAGGTAGTGGCTACACCTTC. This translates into CASSDTGTGSGYTF.

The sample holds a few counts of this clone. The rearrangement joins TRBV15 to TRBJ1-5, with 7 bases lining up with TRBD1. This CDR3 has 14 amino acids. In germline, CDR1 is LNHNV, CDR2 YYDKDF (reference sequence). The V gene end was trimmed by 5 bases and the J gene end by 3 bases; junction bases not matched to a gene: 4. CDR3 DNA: TGTGCCACCAGCGCGGACAGGCTCAATCAGCCCCAGCATTTT. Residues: CATSADRLNQPQHF.

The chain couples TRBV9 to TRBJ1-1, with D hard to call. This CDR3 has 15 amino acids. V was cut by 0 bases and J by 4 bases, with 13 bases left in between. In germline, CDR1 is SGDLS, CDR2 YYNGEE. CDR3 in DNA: TGTGCCAGCAGCGTAGTTCGGGGAGGATTCACTGAAGCTTTCTTT. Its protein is CASSVVRGGFTEAFF.

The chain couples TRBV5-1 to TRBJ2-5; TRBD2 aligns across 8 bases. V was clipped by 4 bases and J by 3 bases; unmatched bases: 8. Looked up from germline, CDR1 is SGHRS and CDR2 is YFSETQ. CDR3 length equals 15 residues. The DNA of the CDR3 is TGCGCCAGCAGCCGAGCCGGGGGGGCAGAAGAGACCCAGTACTTC. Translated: CASSRAGGAEETQYF.

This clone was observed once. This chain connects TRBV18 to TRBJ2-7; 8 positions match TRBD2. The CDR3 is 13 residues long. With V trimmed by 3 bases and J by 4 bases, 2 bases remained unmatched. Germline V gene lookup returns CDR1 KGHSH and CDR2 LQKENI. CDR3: CASSPREGYEQYF. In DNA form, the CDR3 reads TGTGCCAGCTCACCTCGGGAGGGGTACGAGCAGTACTTC.

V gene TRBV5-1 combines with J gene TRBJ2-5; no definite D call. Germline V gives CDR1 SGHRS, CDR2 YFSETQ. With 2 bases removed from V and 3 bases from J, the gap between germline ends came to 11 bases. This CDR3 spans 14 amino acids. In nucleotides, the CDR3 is TGCGCCAGCAGCTTCTTCGGTAAAGAAGAGACCCAGTACTTC. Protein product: CASSFFGKEETQYF.